This T cell receptor beta chain originates from a study of persistence of HIV-infected CD4 T cells (dated by TCRdb to 2018 to 2021). The study in broad terms: Suppressive ART had been received by participants for a median of around eight years. CMV- and HIV-1 Gag-responding CD4+ T cells were isolated from ART-treated individuals so that antigen-driven clonal expansion of HIV-1-infected cells could be examined. The clonality of all cells in each sorted population was measured by TCRbeta sequencing, and the clonality of infected cells was measured by proviral sequencing. Cross-participant TCR cluster analysis included about eight participants for CMV and more than five participants for Gag. Peripheral blood samples of up to about 200 mL were collected at multiple time points, except for a couple of participants, who underwent leukapheresis at a single time point. Anti-CD3/anti-CD28 stimulation activated a higher proportion of cells, with a lower memory fraction, than antigen stimulation. The research as a whole found: Within the same sorted populations, TCR oligoclonality correlated with proviral oligoclonality. Enrichment of degenerate expanded CDR3beta sequences was found in antigen-responding cells, suggesting convergent selection of CD4+ responses to CMV and Gag. TCRbeta richness in CMV- and Gag-responding cells was significantly lower than in anti-CD3/anti-CD28-responding cells; CMV-responding cells had higher oligoclonality than CD3/CD28-stimulated and Gag-responding cells. Bulk TCR analyses could not be restricted to the rare CMV-responding cells that actually carried HIV-1 proviruses. Few individuals were included in the study, and only a limited range of antigens was tested.

The CDR3 spans 15 residues, from the cysteine through the phenylalanine. The entry retains the CDR3 DNA only, 45 bases that are in frame from base 1. According to the germline V gene, CDR1 reads SGHRS and CDR2 reads YFSETQ. V ends up 1 base short and J 5 bases short, with an unmatched junction base count of 5. A remark on this clone: The antigen it binds to is not known. Base quality data are lacking; no much larger clone is found one base away.

TCRbeta repertoires were sequenced from genomic DNA with the immunoSEQ hsTCRB assay version 4 in survey mode. For TCRbeta sequencing, genomic DNA was diluted to around 10 ng/uL, with up to 1 ug used per sample. Per the authors' processing: TCRbeta data were analyzed in ImmunoSeq Analyzer 3.0, with diversity computed on productive nucleotide rearrangements. Using the Immunarch R package, the improved Chao index served to estimate lower-bound TCR diversity and the Gini coefficient served to estimate clonality. Nucleotide rearrangements that differed but encoded the same CDR3beta amino acid sequence were counted as separate clonotypes. Differential abundance analysis found TCRbeta sequences that were significantly enriched in antigen-responding cells compared with anti-CD3/anti-CD28-activated cells. Using predicted peptide-MHC specificity as the basis, GLIPH2 grouped TCRs into clusters, both for each participant individually and for the merged data sets that combined participants. Not all clones reach the TCRdb copy of this immuneACCESS table, which keeps in-frame sequences only. Checked studies attribute under half of the gap to unresolved V genes and leave the rest unexplained. V and J calls and clone size are given by that table; D and trimming were obtained from the DNA. The table for this sample lists about 47,000 clones; 80% to 95% of them were counted only once. About 2% of the sample lies in the top ten.

The sample's treatment or condition, from its label and the paper: suppressive antiretroviral therapy. As a nonspecific positive control representing the CD4+ T cell repertoire, the cells were stimulated with anti-CD3/anti-CD28 magnetic beads. Sorting of responding CD4+ T cells was based on upregulation of both CD40 ligand and CD69. Participants were HIV-1-infected adults who started suppressive ART during chronic infection. For at least 4 years, the participants' plasma HIV-1 RNA had been undetectable, below 50 copies/mL. To be included, participants needed a CD4+ T cell count above 400 cells/uL and a positive CMV serology. Before stimulation, PBMCs were isolated using density centrifugation and then depleted of CD8+ T cells. For roughly 19 hours, CD8-depleted PBMCs were stimulated with anti-CD28/CD49d costimulation, a CD40-blocking antibody, and enfuvirtide, which was added to prevent new infections. Cell sorting was done on a Beckman Coulter MoFlo Legacy or XDP sorter, and dead cells were excluded with propidium iodide. The QIAamp DNA Mini Kit was used for genomic DNA extraction from samples above one million cells, and the Quick-DNA Microprep Kit was used otherwise.

Recombination linked TRBV5-1 to TRBJ2-1; 8 central nucleotides agree with TRBD1. Sample: CD4+ T cells sorted from PBMCs after roughly 20-hour stimulation, taken from a patient who received antiretroviral therapy. Explained via the paper, the cell subset or site label denotes: CD40L+CD69+ CD4 T cells responding to anti-CD3/anti-CD28 beads, representing the overall repertoire. The TCR originated in an adult man with HIV who was CMV-seropositive. Here the CDR3 is given as CASSLRQGANNEQFF. The DNA sequence follows: TGCGCCAGCAGCTTGCGGCAGGGGGCGAACAATGAGCAGTTCTTC.